Following are 26 T cell receptor beta chains from one sample sequenced in a study of blood T cell repertoires in COVID-19. Sequencing was performed with immunoSEQ multiplex PCR; in TCRdb, only in-frame clones are kept and a portion is missing. The repertoire holds around 100,000 clones, with 69% as singletons. Material: peripheral blood. The receptors come from an elderly man with acute or convalescent COVID-19.

The chain has TRBV28 and TRBJ2-3; a possible D gene is TRBD1 (5 bases). Trimming shortened V by 3 bases and J by 8 bases, and 21 bases separated the two germline ends. Per germline, CDR1 MDHEN and CDR2 SYDVKM. CDR3 length: 16 residues. The CDR3 spells CASSLVRAGKHSTQYF. The DNA for the CDR3 is TGTGCCAGCAGTTTGGTCAGGGCCGGCAAGCATAGTACGCAGTATTTT.

The chain recombines TRBV7-2 with TRBJ1-2, with 7 bases identical to TRBD1. CDR1 and CDR2 from the germline V gene are SGHTA and FQGNSA. This CDR3 region has 13 residues. The ends lost 6 bases at V and 0 bases at J; junction bases unmatched: 1. The CDR3 spells CASRTGTNYGYTF. The CDR3 DNA is TGTGCCAGCAGGACAGGGACTAACTATGGCTACACCTTC.

In this sample, this clone turned up a few times. This rearrangement joins TRBV5-1 to TRBJ2-7; 9 bases align to TRBD1. With V trimmed by 0 bases and J by 7 bases, 11 bases remained unmatched. This CDR3 comprises 16 residues. Germline assignment: CDR1 SGHRS and CDR2 YFSETQ. The CDR3 coding sequence is TGCGCCAGCAGCTTGGGGCCTGGACAGGGGACGGGGGAGCAGTACTTC. This codes for CASSLGPGQGTGEQYF.

This clone was detected only a few times. The rearrangement links TRBV20-1 to TRBJ2-3; D is perhaps TRBD1 (6 bases). Germline lookup yields CDR1 DFQATT and CDR2 SNEGSKA (reference sequence). The V and J ends lost 5 bases and 6 bases respectively, with 9 bases between them. The CDR3 sequence is 11 residues long. In DNA form, the CDR3 reads TGCAGTGCTGTCAGGGGTGATACGCAGTATTTT. Its translation is CSAVRGDTQYF.

The table lists this clone with many counts. In DNA, the CDR3 is TGTGCCAGCTCACCCGGACAGAGAAGCACTGAAGCTTTCTTT. Amino acid sequence: CASSPGQRSTEAFF. The rearrangement uses TRBV18 and TRBJ1-1; TRBD1 might be the D (6 bases). V lost 3 bases and J lost 4, with 12 bases in between. The CDR3 sequence is 14 residues long. CDR1 is KGHSH, CDR2 LQKENI, per germline. The entire variable domain, with the rest obtained from reference TRBV18 and TRBJ1-1, is as follows: NAGVMQNPRHLVRRRGQEARLRCSPMKGHSHVYWYRQLPEEGLKFMVYLQKENIIDESGMPKERFSAEFPKEGPSILRIQQVVRGDSAAYFCASSPGQRSTEAFFGQGTRLTVV.

This chain connects TRBV19 to TRBJ2-1; 11 bases align to TRBD2. From germline, CDR1 is LNHDA and CDR2 SQIVND (reference sequence). Trimming cost V 5 bases and J 6 bases; bases outside gene matches: 3. This CDR3 spans 14 amino acids. This chain's CDR3 is CASSWGTSGNEQFF. The DNA for the CDR3 is TGTGCCAGTAGTTGGGGGACTAGCGGCAATGAGCAGTTCTTC.

The chain couples TRBV3-1 (or the pseudogene TRBV3-2) to TRBJ2-7; D remains ambiguous. Trimming pared 0 bases from V and 2 bases from J, leaving 11 bases between. Looked up from germline, CDR1 is LGHDT and CDR2 is YNNKEL (reference sequence). The CDR3 is 15 amino acids. The CDR3 coding sequence is TGTGCCAGCAGCCAAGATCCAGGTGGTACCTACGAGCAGTACTTC. Translation: CASSQDPGGTYEQYF.

This clone was observed a handful of times. The chain couples TRBV20-1 to TRBJ1-4; D gene unclear. The CDR3 is 13 amino acids. Germline-derived CDR1 and CDR2 are DFQATT and SNEGSKA (reference sequence). The V gene lost 3 bases and the J gene lost 4 bases, with 9 bases spanning the gap. The CDR3 reads CSASESLNEKLFF. In DNA form, the CDR3 reads TGCAGTGCTAGTGAGAGCCTTAATGAAAAACTGTTTTTT.

This clone was recorded only once. The chain has TRBV5-4 and TRBJ2-2; the D is unclear. The V end was cut by 4 bases, the J end by 8 bases, with 12 bases between. Germline V gene sequence: CDR1 SGHNT, CDR2 YYREEE (reference sequence). The CDR3 has 13 amino acids. The chain's CDR3 is CASSLVLSGELFF. In DNA, the CDR3 is TGTGCCAGCAGCCTAGTTCTATCTGGGGAGCTGTTTTTT.

This chain connects TRBV10-3 to TRBJ2-7, with 10 bases fitting TRBD1. The CDR3 totals 15 residues. The ends lost 2 bases at V and 6 bases at J; junction bases unmatched: 7. In germline, CDR1 is ENHRY, CDR2 SYGVKD. The CDR3 reads CAISEGSGTGVEQYF. CDR3 sequence (DNA): TGTGCCATCAGTGAGGGGTCCGGGACAGGGGTCGAGCAGTACTTC.

The gene calls are TRBV28 and TRBJ1-5; D uncertain. The CDR3 runs to 14 residues. V shed 6 bases and J shed 5 bases, with 14 bases lying between them. Germline V CDR1 and CDR2: MDHEN, SYDVKM. The CDR3 DNA reads TGTGCCAGCAGCCCCCGTGGAGGGCATCAGCCCCAGCATTTT. Amino acid sequence: CASSPRGGHQPQHF.

This chain connects TRBV6-5 to TRBJ2-7; 7 bases fit TRBD1. The CDR3 has 15 residues. J gave up 3 bases and V 3 bases, and 8 bases lay outside the gene matches. Germline assignment: CDR1 MNHEY and CDR2 SVGAGI. The CDR3 spells CASSYWGRGFYEQYF. The CDR3 DNA is TGTGCCAGCAGTTATTGGGGCAGGGGGTTCTACGAGCAGTACTTC.

This clone was detected a few times. V and J are TRBV4-2 and TRBJ2-7, with TRBD2 identical over 11 bases. This CDR3 spans 14 amino acids. Per germline, CDR1 LGHNA and CDR2 YNFKEQ. Trimming cost V 0 bases and J 9 bases; bases outside gene matches: 4. The CDR3: CASSQEIAGGSQYF. CDR3 nucleotide sequence: TGTGCCAGCAGCCAAGAAATAGCGGGAGGGTCGCAGTACTTC.

The J gene is TRBJ2-7, the V gene TRBV11-2; 7 nucleotides agree with TRBD2. The CDR3 sequence is 13 residues long. V trimming: 3 bases; J trimming: 6 bases; junction bases outside the gene matches: 5. The germline gives CDR1 SGHAT, CDR2 FQNNGV. The DNA of the CDR3 is TGTGCCAGCAGCTTGAGGAGGGAGGGCGAGCAGTACTTC. Encoded protein: CASSLRREGEQYF.

The rearrangement uses TRBV6-2 or TRBV6-3 and TRBJ2-7, with a tentative D call TRBD2 (6 bases). The CDR3 is 14 residues long. V shed 5 bases and J shed 4 bases, with 15 bases lying between them. Germline V gene data show CDR1 as MNHEY and CDR2 as SVGEGT. Here the CDR3 reads CASSPRDSMYEQYF. CDR3 DNA: TGTGCCAGCAGTCCCCGGGACTCTATGTACGAGCAGTACTTC.

The chain couples TRBV6-6 to TRBJ1-5, with 8 positions matching TRBD1. Germline assignment: CDR1 MNHNY and CDR2 SVGAGI (reference sequence). With V trimmed by 6 bases and J by 2 bases, 12 bases remained unmatched. The length of the CDR3 is 17 residues. The CDR3 nucleotides read TGTGCCAGCAGGCGAACCCCCGGGACAGGAGGCAATCAGCCCCAGCATTTT. Its translation: CASRRTPGTGGNQPQHF.

The genes are TRBV7-9 and TRBJ2-6, with 7 positions matching TRBD2. The CDR3 contains 16 residues. V lost 0 bases to trimming and J lost 2 bases; unmatched junction nucleotides: 1. CDR1 and CDR2 from the germline V gene are SEHNR and FQNEAQ (reference sequence). The CDR3 nucleotides read TGTGCCAGCAGCTTAGCTGCGGGGGCTGGGGCCAACGTCCTGACTTTC. This translates into CASSLAAGAGANVLTF.

The chain recombines TRBV4-1 with TRBJ2-1, with 10 positions matching TRBD2. V shed 0 bases, J shed 15 bases, and the junction held 11 bases outside the gene matches. CDR1 MGHRA and CDR2 YSYEKL come from the germline V gene. The CDR3 has 15 residues. CDR3 nucleotides: TGCGCCAGCAGCCAAGATGGTAGCGGGAGGCCCCAAGGGTTCTTC. Amino acid sequence: CASSQDGSGRPQGFF.

The chain uses TRBV18 and TRBJ1-4; D gene uncertain. The CDR3 is 13 residues long. V lost 5 bases to trimming and J lost 6 bases, with 10 bases between them. Germline V gene lookup returns CDR1 KGHSH and CDR2 LQKENI. The CDR3 loop is CASSLSRDEKLFF. The CDR3 DNA is TGTGCCAGCTCATTGAGTCGTGATGAAAAACTGTTTTTT. The variable domain in full, with the rest retrieved from reference TRBV18 and TRBJ1-4, is NAGVMQNPRHLVRRRGQEARLRCSPMKGHSHVYWYRQLPEEGLKFMVYLQKENIIDESGMPKERFSAEFPKEGPSILRIQQVVRGDSAAYFCASSLSRDEKLFFGSGTQLSVL.

J is TRBJ2-1 and V is TRBV7-2; the match to TRBD1 covers 12 bases. Germline V gene lookup returns CDR1 SGHTA and CDR2 FQGNSA. This CDR3 spans 13 amino acids. V dropped 7 bases and J dropped 7; count of bases not matched to a gene: 2. Here the CDR3 reads CASKGQGANEQFF. In nucleotides, the CDR3 is TGTGCCAGCAAGGGACAGGGGGCGAATGAGCAGTTCTTC.

The V gene is TRBV30, the J gene TRBJ1-5, with D maybe TRBD1 (6 bases). Germline values: CDR1 GTSNPN, CDR2 SVGIG (reference sequence). The CDR3 consists of 14 residues. V was cut by 4 bases and J by 0 bases, with 10 bases left in between. The CDR3 region is CAWKGGYSNQPQHF. DNA for the CDR3: TGTGCCTGGAAAGGGGGATATAGCAATCAGCCCCAGCATTTT.

This rearrangement joins TRBV28 to TRBJ2-5; the D is unclear. This CDR3 is 12 amino acids long. V dropped 5 bases and J dropped 1 base, with 5 bases sitting between them. Germline V CDR1 and CDR2: MDHEN, SYDVKM. The CDR3 is CASSDIQETQYF. CDR3 DNA sequence: TGTGCCAGCAGTGACATCCAAGAGACCCAGTACTTC. Full variable domain (missing parts from reference TRBV28 and TRBJ2-5): DVKVTQSSRYLVKRTGEKVFLECVQDMDHENMFWYRQDPGLGLRLIYFSYDVKMKEKGDIPEGYSVSREKKERFSLILESASTNQTSMYLCASSDIQETQYFGPGTRLLVL.

The V and J genes are TRBV18 and TRBJ1-2; no reliable D call. Trimming left V 3 bases short and J 0 bases short, with 8 bases between. The germline V gene encodes CDR1 KGHSH and CDR2 LQKENI. The CDR3 has 14 amino acids. CDR3 nucleotides: TGTGCCAGCTCACCCGGGAATACTAACTATGGCTACACCTTC. Translation: CASSPGNTNYGYTF.

This clone was counted a few times. The chain couples TRBV28 to TRBJ2-3; possible D gene TRBD1, 6 bases. Per the germline V gene, CDR1 is MDHEN and CDR2 is SYDVKM. The CDR3 loop spans 16 amino acids. V lost 5 bases and J 2 bases, leaving 17 bases between the germline ends. CDR3 loop: CASSQFKGHNTDTQYF. CDR3 nucleotide sequence: TGTGCCAGCAGTCAATTTAAGGGACACAACACAGATACGCAGTATTTT.

This clone was picked up a small number of times. The chain is built from TRBV3-1 (or the pseudogene TRBV3-2) and TRBJ1-3; possible D gene TRBD1, 6 bases. V lost 0 bases to trimming and J lost 0 bases, with 15 bases between them. The length of the CDR3 is 18 residues. CDR1 is LGHDT and CDR2 is YNNKEL in the germline V gene (reference sequence). CDR3 protein: CASSQDLGGPRSGNTIYF. CDR3 in DNA: TGTGCCAGCAGCCAAGATCTTGGGGGCCCCCGCTCTGGAAACACCATATATTTT.

The rearrangement links TRBV6-8 to TRBJ2-2; 12 bases map to TRBD2. Germline V gives CDR1 MNHGY, CDR2 SAAAGT. This CDR3 region has 15 residues. Trimming at V came to 4 bases and at J to 6 bases, leaving 3 bases not matched to a gene. DNA of the CDR3: TGTGCCAGCAGTTCCAGACTAGCGGGAGCCGGGGAGCTGTTTTTT. Protein product: CASSSRLAGAGELFF.